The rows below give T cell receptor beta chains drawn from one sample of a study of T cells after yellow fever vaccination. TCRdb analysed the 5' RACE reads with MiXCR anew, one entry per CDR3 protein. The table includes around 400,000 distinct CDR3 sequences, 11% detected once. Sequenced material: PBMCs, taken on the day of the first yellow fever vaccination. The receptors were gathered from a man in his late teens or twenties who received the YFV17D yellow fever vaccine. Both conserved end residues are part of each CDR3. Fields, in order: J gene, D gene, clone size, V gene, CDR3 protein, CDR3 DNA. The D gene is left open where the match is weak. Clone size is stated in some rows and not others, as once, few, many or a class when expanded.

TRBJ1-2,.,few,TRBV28,CASTPDSYGYTF,TGTGCCAGCACCCCCGACAGCTATGGCTACACCTTC
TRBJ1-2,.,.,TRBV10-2,CASSDFLGFRVHGYTF,TGCGCCAGCAGTGATTTTTTGGGTTTCAGGGTCCATGGCTACACCTTC
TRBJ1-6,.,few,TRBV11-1,CASSFSRVHSPLHF,TGTGCCAGCAGCTTCTCCAGGGTGCATTCACCCCTCCACTTT
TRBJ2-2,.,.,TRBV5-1,CASSPKLPTGELFF,TGCGCCAGCAGCCCTAAGCTACCCACCGGGGAGCTGTTTTTT
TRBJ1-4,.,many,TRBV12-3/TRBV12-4,CASRIGVGEKLFF,TGTGCCAGCAGAATCGGGGTAGGAGAAAAACTGTTTTTT
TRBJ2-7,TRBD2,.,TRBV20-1,CSARVAGGLYEQYF,TGCAGTGCTAGAGTAGCGGGGGGGCTATACGAGCAGTACTTC
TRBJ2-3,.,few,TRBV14,CASSVVSAPDTQYF,TGTGCCAGCAGCGTAGTGTCCGCCCCAGATACGCAGTATTTT
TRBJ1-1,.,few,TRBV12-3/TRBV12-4,CASTADPRNTEAFF,TGTGCCAGCACCGCTGATCCTCGGAACACTGAAGCTTTCTTT
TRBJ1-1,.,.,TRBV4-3,CASSQTDRSEAFF,TGCGCCAGCAGCCAAACAGACCGGAGTGAAGCTTTCTTT
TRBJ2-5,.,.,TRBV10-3,CAIKDRQETQYF,TGTGCCATTAAGGACAGACAAGAGACCCAGTACTTC
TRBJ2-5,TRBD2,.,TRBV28,CASSLGLATGETQYF,TGTGCCAGCAGTCTGGGACTAGCGACCGGCGAGACCCAGTACTTC